This passage covers 14 T cell receptor beta chains from one sample sequenced in a study of T cells in Graves' hyperthyroidism and ophthalmopathy. RNA transcripts provided the source from which TCR beta CDR3 regions were amplified. The study used the HTBI primer set for a first-round RT-PCR of the TCR CDR3. TCRdb independently ran MiXCR on the multiplex PCR reads; one entry per CDR3 protein. The sample lists roughly 640,000 distinct CDR3 sequences, about a sixth occurring once. Sequences were obtained from blood. The receptor set was obtained from a woman aged 40 to 55 with Graves' ophthalmopathy.

This clonotype was seen at least ten times. The V and J genes are TRBV5-1 and TRBJ2-1, with TRBD1 matching over 8 bases. The CDR3 totals 14 residues. V shed 4 bases, J shed 7 bases, and the junction held 7 bases outside the gene matches. Germline assignment: CDR1 SGHRS and CDR2 YFSETQ. The CDR3 DNA follows: TGCGCCAGCAGCAGCACCGGGACAGGTAATGAGCAGTTCTTC. Protein sequence: CASSSTGTGNEQFF.

The rearrangement joins TRBV6-1 to TRBJ1-6, with 7 bases matching TRBD1. CDR3 size: 15 residues. After removal of 4 bases from V and 4 bases from J, the junction contained 4 bases not matched to a gene. CDR1 is MNHNS and CDR2 is SASEGT in the germline V gene. The CDR3 DNA reads as TGTGCCAGCAGTGTACGGGACAGTTATAATTCACCCCTCCACTTT. Amino acid sequence: CASSVRDSYNSPLHF.

This clonotype was picked up a small number of times. The CDR3 coding sequence is TGTGCCAGCAGTTACTCCGGGCTAGCATCAGATACGCAGTATTTT. Translated: CASSYSGLASDTQYF. This chain links TRBV6-5 with TRBJ2-3; D might be TRBD2 (5 bases). The V end was cut by 0 bases, the J end by 4 bases, with 11 bases between. CDR3 length: 15 amino acids. Germline lookup yields CDR1 MNHEY and CDR2 SVGAGI.

The chain has TRBV6-2 or TRBV6-3 and TRBJ1-1; D gene unclear. Germline CDR1 reads MNHEY; CDR2 reads SVGEGT. The CDR3 extends over 15 amino acids. Trimming took off 2 bases at V and 7 bases at J, with 17 bases between the two ends. The CDR3, as DNA: TGTGCCAGCAGTTACCTTCCAGTGGCAGCCGATGAAGCTTTCTTT. Its protein is CASSYLPVAADEAFF.

This clonotype showed up just a few times. V gene TRBV2 combines with J gene TRBJ1-3; D is perhaps TRBD1 (5 bases). CDR1 and CDR2 (germline): SNHLY, FYNNEI. The CDR3 contains 15 residues. V lost 2 bases to trimming and J lost 4 bases, with 12 bases between them. The CDR3, as DNA: TGTGCCAGCAGTGAATTCGCGGGGGAAGGAAACACCATATATTTT. This encodes CASSEFAGEGNTIYF.

This clonotype was recorded many times. The chain uses TRBV7-9 and TRBJ2-7, with D unclear. Germline loops: CDR1 SEHNR, CDR2 FQNEAQ (reference sequence). This CDR3 has 13 residues. Trimming pared 1 base from V and 5 bases from J, leaving 9 bases between. The CDR3: CASSLDPFHEQYF. The CDR3 DNA sequence: TGTGCCAGCAGCTTAGACCCGTTCCACGAGCAGTACTTC. Using reference TRBV7-9 and TRBJ2-7 for the parts outside the CDR3, the full variable domain is DTGVSQNPRHKITKRGQNVTFRCDPISEHNRLYWYRQTLGQGPEFLTYFQNEAQLEKSRLLSDRFSAERPKGSFSTLEIQRTEQGDSAMYLCASSLDPFHEQYFGPGTRLTVT.

This clonotype was found many times. One junction end disagrees with the germline gene, perhaps due to a read error. The chain employs TRBV6-1 and TRBJ2-6; no firm D call. This CDR3 has 14 residues. The germline gives CDR1 MNHNS, CDR2 SASEGT. The chain's CDR3 is CASSVRSGANVLTF. CDR3 DNA sequence: TGCGCCAGCAGCGTCAGGTCTGGGGCCAACGTCCTGACTTTC.

This clonotype was counted at least ten times. The chain joins TRBV7-3 to TRBJ2-1; 8 bases map to TRBD2. The length of the CDR3 is 16 residues. The germline V gene encodes CDR1 SGHTA and CDR2 FQGTGA. J was trimmed by 9 bases and V by 4 bases; bases with no gene match: 14. CDR3 coding DNA: TGTGCCAGCAGCTCTGCACCGGGACTAGGGACTGGTGAGCAGTTCTTC. Translation: CASSSAPGLGTGEQFF.

This clonotype was counted at least ten times. V is TRBV3-1 and J is TRBJ1-5, with D unclear. The length of the CDR3 is 15 residues. The germline gives CDR1 LGHDT, CDR2 YNNKEL (reference sequence). V was cut by 1 base and J by 2 bases, with 9 bases left in between. The CDR3 loop is CASSQAGIGNQPQHF. For the CDR3, the DNA is TGTGCCAGCAGCCAAGCGGGAATCGGCAATCAGCCCCAGCATTTT. Together with reference TRBV3-1 and TRBJ1-5, the CDR3 gives the full variable domain: DTAVSQTPKYLVTQMGNDKSIKCEQNLGHDTMYWYKQDSKKFLKIMFSYNNKELIINETVPNRFSPKSPDKAHLNLHINSLELGDSAVYFCASSQAGIGNQPQHFGDGTRLSIL.

The chain has TRBV19 and TRBJ2-5; 9 nucleotides line up with TRBD2. Germline CDR1 LNHDA, CDR2 SQIVND (reference sequence). The V segment lost 7 bases and the J segment 5 bases; nucleotides outside the gene matches: 5. The CDR3 totals 13 residues. The CDR3 nucleotides read TGTGCCAGTAAGCGGGGGGATATGGAGACCCAGTACTTC. It specifies CASKRGDMETQYF.

This sequence joins TRBV6-1 and TRBJ2-3; tentatively, D is TRBD2 (7 bases). With 6 bases removed from V and 0 bases from J, the gap between germline ends came to 13 bases. Germline loops: CDR1 MNHNS, CDR2 SASEGT. This CDR3 is 15 amino acids long. In DNA form, the CDR3 reads TGTGCCAGCAGGACAGGACTAGTCAGCACAGATACGCAGTATTTT. It specifies CASRTGLVSTDTQYF.

This clonotype appeared many times. V and J are TRBV18 and TRBJ2-1; D unclear. In germline, CDR1 is KGHSH, CDR2 LQKENI. V was cut by 1 base and J by 4 bases, with 11 bases left in between. This CDR3 has 15 amino acids. The CDR3 protein is CASSPQGRSYNEQFF. The CDR3 nucleotides are TGTGCCAGCTCACCACAGGGAAGGTCGTACAATGAGCAGTTCTTC.

This clonotype was recorded at least ten times. The chain couples TRBV6-5 to TRBJ1-1, with 7 bases lining up with TRBD1. This CDR3 is 14 amino acids long. After removal of 0 bases from V and 7 bases from J, the junction contained 5 bases not matched to a gene. Germline V gene sequence: CDR1 MNHEY, CDR2 SVGAGI. The CDR3 spells CASSYSGRGFEAFF. As DNA, the CDR3 is TGTGCCAGCAGTTACTCGGGCAGGGGGTTTGAAGCTTTCTTT.

This clonotype was seen ten or more times. The chain links TRBV19 to TRBJ2-6; the D gene is possibly TRBD1 (6 bases). Trimming took off 4 bases at V and 1 base at J, with 14 bases between the two ends. The CDR3 contains 17 residues. The germline V gene encodes CDR1 LNHDA and CDR2 SQIVND (reference sequence). CDR3 residues: CASSRRTEPSGANVLTF. In DNA form, the CDR3 reads TGTGCCAGTAGTAGACGGACAGAGCCTTCTGGGGCCAACGTCCTGACTTTC.